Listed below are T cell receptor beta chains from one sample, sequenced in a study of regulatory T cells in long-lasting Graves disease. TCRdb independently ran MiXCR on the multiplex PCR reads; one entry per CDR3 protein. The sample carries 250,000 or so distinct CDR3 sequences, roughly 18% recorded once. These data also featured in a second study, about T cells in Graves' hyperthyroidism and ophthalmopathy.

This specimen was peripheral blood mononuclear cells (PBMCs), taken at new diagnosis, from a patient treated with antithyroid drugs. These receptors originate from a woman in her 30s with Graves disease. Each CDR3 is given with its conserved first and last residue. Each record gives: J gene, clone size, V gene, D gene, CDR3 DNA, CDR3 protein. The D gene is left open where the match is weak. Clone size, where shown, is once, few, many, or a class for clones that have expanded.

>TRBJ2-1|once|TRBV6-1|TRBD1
TGTGCCAGCAGTCCAGGGGGTTGGATGAGCTCCTACAATGAGCAGTTCTTC
CASSPGGWMSSYNEQFF
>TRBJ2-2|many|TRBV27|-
TGTGCCAGCAGTGGGCCGAACACCGGGGAGCTGTTTTTT
CASSGPNTGELFF
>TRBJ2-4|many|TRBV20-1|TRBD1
TGCAGTGCTAGAGCCTATGGGGACAGGGGAAAAAACATTCAGTACTTC
CSARAYGDRGKNIQYF
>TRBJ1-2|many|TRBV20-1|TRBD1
TGCAGTGCAGACGGACAGGGAAATACGAGCTATGGCTACACCTTC
CSADGQGNTSYGYTF
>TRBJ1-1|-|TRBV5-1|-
TGCGCCAGCAGGGAGCATCTCTTGGCTGAAGCTTTCTTT
CASREHLLAEAFF
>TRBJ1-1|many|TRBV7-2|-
TGTGCCAGCAGCCAAGAGACCTGGGCTGAAGCTTTCTTT
CASSQETWAEAFF
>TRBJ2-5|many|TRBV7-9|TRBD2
TGTGCCAGCAGCCCCACTAGCGGAGTAAAGACCCAGTACTTC
CASSPTSGVKTQYF
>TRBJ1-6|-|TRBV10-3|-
TGTGCCATCAGTGAAGTCGGGCCGCAAAATTCACCCCTCCACTTT
CAISEVGPQNSPLHF
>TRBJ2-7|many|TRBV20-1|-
TGCAGTGCTATGGAAAGCGAATCCTACGAGCAGTACTTC
CSAMESESYEQYF
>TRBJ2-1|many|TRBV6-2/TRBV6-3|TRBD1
TGTGCCAGCAGTTATGCCCCGACAGGGGTTTTGGGTGAGCAGTTCTTC
CASSYAPTGVLGEQFF
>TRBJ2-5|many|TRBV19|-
TGTGCCAGTAGTCATAGGCAAGAGACCCAGTACTTC
CASSHRQETQYF